The rows below give T cell receptor beta chains drawn from one sample of a study of T cells after posttransplantation cyclophosphamide. Clones were read by immunoSEQ multiplex PCR, and TCRdb kept only the in-frame ones, dropping some. Seen here are 30,000 to 45,000 clones, more than 70% observed once, and the top ten hold about 8%. This material consisted of CD4+ T cells sorted from blood, taken about 1,900 days after a stem cell transplant with posttransplant cyclophosphamide. These receptors all come from a female patient in her 40s who received an allogeneic stem cell transplant from a related donor, was CMV-positive, and had no GVHD. The graft donor may be the source of some T cells. Both conserved end residues are part of each CDR3. The D gene is left open where the match is weak. Rows give clone size only sometimes, using once, few, many, or a class for an expanded clone.

CASRTGGDTGELFF	TGTGCCAGCAGAACAGGGGGCGACACCGGGGAGCTGTTTTTT	TRBV2	.	TRBD1	TRBJ2-2
CASSDPTFNTEAFF	TGTGCCAGCAGTGATCCGACATTTAACACTGAAGCTTTCTTT	TRBV2	.	.	TRBJ1-1
CASSERKGQVYGYTF	TGTGCCAGCAGTGAAAGGAAGGGACAGGTCTATGGCTACACCTTC	TRBV6-1	few	TRBD1	TRBJ1-2
CASSAGQGAPGYTF	TGCGCCAGCAGCGCCGGGCAGGGGGCGCCTGGCTACACCTTC	TRBV5-1	.	TRBD1	TRBJ1-2
CASSPSGFGEQYF	TGTGCCAGCAGTCCTAGCGGGTTCGGCGAGCAGTACTTC	TRBV6-6	once	TRBD2	TRBJ2-7
CASRTGTGWANVLTF	TGTGCCAGCAGAACCGGGACAGGGTGGGCCAACGTCCTGACTTTC	TRBV28	.	TRBD1	TRBJ2-6
CASSYSKVYYGYTF	TGTGCCAGCAGTTATAGCAAGGTGTACTATGGCTACACCTTC	TRBV6-5	.	.	TRBJ1-2
CASSQTLAKNIQYF	TGTGCCAGCAGCCAGACACTAGCCAAAAACATTCAGTACTTC	TRBV27	.	.	TRBJ2-4
CASSTGSPGSPLHF	TGTGCCAGCAGCACCGGATCCCCGGGGTCACCCCTCCACTTT	TRBV5-8	few	.	TRBJ1-6
CASSQEFAGTYNEQFF	TGCGCCAGCAGCCAAGAGTTTGCAGGGACCTACAATGAGCAGTTCTTC	TRBV4-1	.	.	TRBJ2-1
CASSYDRVNYGYTF	TGTGCCAGCAGTTACGACAGGGTAAACTATGGCTACACCTTC	TRBV28	.	TRBD1	TRBJ1-2
CASSLSLDTQYF	TGTGCCAGCAGCTTATCCCTGGATACGCAGTATTTT	TRBV7-2	.	.	TRBJ2-3
CASSPPGAYEQYF	TGTGCCAGCTCACCACCAGGAGCCTACGAGCAGTACTTC	TRBV18	once	.	TRBJ2-7
CASSETYQGPQNTGELFF	TGTGCCAGCAGTGAAACTTATCAGGGGCCCCAGAACACCGGGGAGCTGTTTTTT	TRBV2	few	.	TRBJ2-2
CASSSFLWGLMETQYF	TGTGCCAGCAGTTCATTCCTGTGGGGACTGATGGAGACCCAGTACTTC	TRBV6-5	.	.	TRBJ2-5
CASSPARGGTGELFF	TGTGCCAGCAGCCCCGCACGAGGGGGCACCGGGGAGCTGTTTTTT	TRBV11-3	.	.	TRBJ2-2
CASSQDGIVGLASGELFF	TGTGCCAGCAGCCAAGATGGGATTGTCGGACTAGCTTCTGGGGAGCTGTTTTTT	TRBV4-2	.	TRBD2	TRBJ2-2
CASSLGQGGSYEQYF	TGTGCCAGCAGCTTAGGACAGGGTGGTTCGTACGAGCAGTACTTC	TRBV13	.	.	TRBJ2-7
CASSPLAGTYNEQFF	TGTGCCAGCAGCCCACTAGCGGGGACCTACAATGAGCAGTTCTTC	TRBV6-1	.	TRBD2	TRBJ2-1
CASSLGLVMITEQYF	TGCGCCAGCAGCTTGGGACTTGTAATGATTACCGAGCAGTACTTC	TRBV5-1	.	.	TRBJ2-7
CASSLRIGAGNQPQHF	TGTGCCAGCAGTTTACGCATAGGGGCAGGGAATCAGCCCCAGCATTTT	TRBV28	.	.	TRBJ1-5
CASSDSDPSYNEQFF	TGTGCCAGCAGCGACAGTGATCCCTCCTACAATGAGCAGTTCTTC	TRBV6-1	.	.	TRBJ2-1
CASSARIAGREQFF	TGTGCCAGCAGTGCGCGAATAGCGGGTCGTGAGCAGTTCTTC	TRBV6-4	.	TRBD2	TRBJ2-1
CASSAKNAEAMNELFF	TGTGCCAGCAGCGCAAAAAATGCGGAGGCCATGAATGAACTGTTTTTT	TRBV4-2	.	.	TRBJ1-4
CASSPGTAKYEQYF	TGTGCCAGCAGCCCCGGGACAGCTAAATACGAGCAGTACTTC	TRBV28	once	TRBD1	TRBJ2-7
CASSPLAAVTDTQYF	TGTGCCAGCTCACCGCTAGCGGCTGTCACAGATACGCAGTATTTT	TRBV18	.	TRBD2	TRBJ2-3
CASSLAVTGGPDTQYF	TGTGCCAGCAGTTTGGCGGTGACAGGGGGTCCAGATACGCAGTATTTT	TRBV27	once	TRBD1	TRBJ2-3
CASSLAGGRTYNEQFF	TGTGCCAGCAGCTTAGCAGGCGGCAGAACCTACAATGAGCAGTTCTTC	TRBV7-2	.	.	TRBJ2-1
CASSLRETEAFF	TGCGCCAGCAGCTTGAGGGAGACTGAAGCTTTCTTT	TRBV5-1	.	.	TRBJ1-1
CASSLATSGTGGNTIYF	TGTGCCAGCAGCTTAGCGACATCCGGGACAGGAGGAAACACCATATATTTT	TRBV7-2	.	TRBD1	TRBJ1-3
CASSYPGQSQPQHF	TGTGCCAGCAGTTATCCGGGACAGAGCCAGCCCCAGCATTTT	TRBV6-6	.	TRBD1	TRBJ1-5
CASTQTGSGSPLHF	TGCGCCAGCACCCAAACAGGGTCAGGGTCACCCCTCCACTTT	TRBV5-1	few	.	TRBJ1-6
CASSIGRTGGGDEQYF	TGTGCCAGTAGTATAGGCCGGACAGGCGGTGGGGACGAGCAGTACTTC	TRBV19	medium-sized	TRBD1	TRBJ2-7
CASSYLAGGTGELFF	TGTGCCAGCAGTTACCTAGCGGGGGGCACCGGGGAGCTGTTTTTT	TRBV6-5	.	TRBD2	TRBJ2-2
CASSQGRWSIAGELFF	TGTGCCAGCAGCCAGGGCAGGTGGTCAATTGCCGGGGAGCTGTTTTTT	TRBV13	.	.	TRBJ2-2
CASSFGLAGGFYEQYF	TGCGCCAGCAGCTTTGGACTAGCGGGGGGTTTTTACGAGCAGTACTTC	TRBV5-1	.	TRBD2	TRBJ2-7
CASSLRVLLPTETGELFF	TGTGCCAGCAGCTTAAGGGTACTCCTACCAACGGAGACCGGGGAGCTGTTTTTT	TRBV7-3	.	.	TRBJ2-2
CAISRDGGGNEKLFF	TGTGCCATCAGCAGGGATGGGGGAGGTAATGAAAAACTGTTTTTT	TRBV10-3	.	.	TRBJ1-4
CASSFRTGVEQYF	TGTGCCAGCAGTTTCCGGACAGGCGTAGAGCAGTACTTC	TRBV27	.	TRBD1	TRBJ2-7
CASSLGQGAYSPLHF	TGCGCCAGCAGCTTGGGGCAGGGGGCGTATTCACCCCTCCACTTT	TRBV5-1	.	TRBD1	TRBJ1-6
CASSLTGSSGLPSYNEQFF	TGCGCCAGCAGCTTGACAGGAAGTTCGGGACTCCCCTCCTACAATGAGCAGTTCTTC	TRBV5-1	.	.	TRBJ2-1
CASSQPIAGPSSYNEQFF	TGTGCCAGCAGCCAACCGATAGCGGGACCGAGCTCCTACAATGAGCAGTTCTTC	TRBV4-2	.	TRBD2	TRBJ2-1
CATRAGTGITGELFF	TGCGCCACCAGGGCGGGGACAGGGATAACCGGGGAGCTGTTTTTT	TRBV5-1	.	TRBD1	TRBJ2-2
CASSSGLAGGGEQFF	TGTGCCAGCAGCTCCGGACTAGCGGGGGGGGGTGAGCAGTTCTTC	TRBV5-8	few	TRBD2	TRBJ2-1
CASSLDQGAGAFF	TGTGCCAGCTCACTCGACCAGGGGGCCGGAGCTTTCTTT	TRBV18	.	TRBD1	TRBJ1-1
CASSAGTWGVLQPQHF	TGTGCCAGTAGCGCTGGAACGTGGGGGGTTCTTCAGCCCCAGCATTTT	TRBV19	.	.	TRBJ1-5
CASSLGGTGGSSYEQYF	TGTGCCAGCAGCTTAGGGGGGACAGGGGGGAGCTCCTACGAGCAGTACTTC	TRBV7-9	.	TRBD1	TRBJ2-7
CASSSLLAAEQYF	TGTGCCAGCAGTTCCTTACTAGCGGCCGAGCAGTACTTC	TRBV6-1	.	TRBD2	TRBJ2-7
CSVAWTGLNEKLFF	TGCAGCGTAGCTTGGACAGGGCTTAATGAAAAACTGTTTTTT	TRBV29-1	.	TRBD1	TRBJ1-4
CASSPVGGGATDTQYF	TGTGCCAGCAGCCCTGTGGGCGGGGGGGCCACAGATACGCAGTATTTT	TRBV7-2	once	TRBD2	TRBJ2-3
CASSSNLGRSYEQYF	TGTGCCAGCAGCTCAAATCTGGGGCGCTCCTACGAGCAGTACTTC	TRBV7-9	few	.	TRBJ2-7
CASSQDVQGYGYTF	TGTGCCAGCAGCCAAGATGTACAGGGTTACGGCTACACCTTC	TRBV4-2	once	.	TRBJ1-2
CASSYPSVEKLFF	TGTGCCAGCAGTTACCCATCAGTGGAAAAACTGTTTTTT	TRBV6-5	.	.	TRBJ1-4
CASSPRTGAGNTIYF	TGTGCCAGCAGCCCAAGGACAGGGGCTGGAAACACCATATATTTT	TRBV6-5	many	TRBD1	TRBJ1-3
CASSPGTGTEQYF	TGTGCCAGCAGTCCCGGGACAGGAACCGAGCAGTACTTC	TRBV2	.	TRBD1	TRBJ2-7
CASSPGTSTREQYF	TGTGCCAGCTCCCCCGGGACATCTACGAGAGAGCAGTACTTC	TRBV18	few	.	TRBJ2-7
CASSQDQRGSYEQYF	TGCGCCAGCAGCCAAGATCAAAGGGGATCCTACGAGCAGTACTTC	TRBV4-3	.	.	TRBJ2-7
CATSSAETRLFNEQFF	TGTGCCACCAGCAGTGCTGAGACTAGGCTCTTCAATGAGCAGTTCTTC	TRBV15	.	.	TRBJ2-1
CASSVGGRNYGYTF	TGTGCCAGCAGCGTGGGGGGGCGCAACTATGGCTACACCTTC	TRBV9	.	.	TRBJ1-2
CASSQVAGAGETQYF	TGCGCCAGCAGCCAAGTGGCGGGGGCGGGGGAGACCCAGTACTTC	TRBV4-1	.	.	TRBJ2-5